The entry below describes one TCR beta chain. Antigen: not known. A second about 6 to 12 cycle PCR used barcoded and J-beta primers. TCRdb reanalysed the 5' RACE reads using MiXCR and keeps one entry per CDR3 protein. The sample holds 920,000 or so distinct CDR3 sequences, 40% to 45% seen once. The data derive from a study of blood T cells in healthy people across ages. About the study: Every two T cells gave about one barcoded beta molecule via template switching.

Study conclusions and caveats: There were more naive CD4+ cells and higher diversity in long-lived donors than in aged donors. A roughly linear age-dependent decrease characterized TCR beta diversity per million T cells.

Sequenced: blood. The receptor comes from a woman aged 55-70 years in good health.

CDR3 in amino acids: CASSLDMGVGTDTQYF. Here the CDR3 DNA reads TGTGCCAGCAGCTTAGATATGGGTGTGGGCACAGATACGCAGTATTTT. The V call is TRBV7-8, the J call TRBJ2-3; D uncertain. Germline CDR1 is SGHVS and CDR2 is FQNEAQ. CDR3 length equals 16 residues. V was cut by 1 base and J by 1 base, with 12 bases left in between.